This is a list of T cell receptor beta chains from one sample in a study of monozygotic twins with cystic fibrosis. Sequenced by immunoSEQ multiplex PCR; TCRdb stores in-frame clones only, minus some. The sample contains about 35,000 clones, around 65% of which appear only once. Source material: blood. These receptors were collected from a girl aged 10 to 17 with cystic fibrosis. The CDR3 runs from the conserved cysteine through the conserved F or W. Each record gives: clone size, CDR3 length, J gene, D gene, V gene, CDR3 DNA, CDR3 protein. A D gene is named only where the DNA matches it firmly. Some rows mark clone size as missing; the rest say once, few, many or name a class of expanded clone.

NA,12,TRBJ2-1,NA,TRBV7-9,TGTGCCAGCAGCTTCCCTGACAATGAGCAGTTCTTC,CASSFPDNEQFF
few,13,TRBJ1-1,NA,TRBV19,TGTGCCAGTATAAAGCCAGGTTTGACTGAAGCTTTCTTT,CASIKPGLTEAFF
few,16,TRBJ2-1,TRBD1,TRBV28,TGTGCCAGCAGTTTATTTGGTCAGGGGGCGACGAATGAGCAGTTCTTC,CASSLFGQGATNEQFF
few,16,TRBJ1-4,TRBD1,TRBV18,TGTGCCAGCTCACCTACGGGACAGGGGGTGGATGAAAAACTGTTTTTT,CASSPTGQGVDEKLFF
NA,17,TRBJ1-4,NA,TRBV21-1,TGTGCCAGCAGCAAAAGGTTCGGGCCACGGGCTAATGAAAAACTGTTTTTT,CASSKRFGPRANEKLFF
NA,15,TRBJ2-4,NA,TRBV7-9,TGTGCCAGCAGTTGGGACCTAAGCCCCACAAACATTCAGTACTTC,CASSWDLSPTNIQYF
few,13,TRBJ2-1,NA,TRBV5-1,TGCGCCAGCAGCAGAGGGACTGACAATGAGCAGTTCTTC,CASSRGTDNEQFF
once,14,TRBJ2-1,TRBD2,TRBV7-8,TGTGCCAGCAGCCTTGGACTAGCGGACAATGAGCAGTTCTTC,CASSLGLADNEQFF
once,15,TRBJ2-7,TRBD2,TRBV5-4,TGTGCCAGCAGCTCCCTAGCGGGAGAAGGGGTCGAGCAGTACTTC,CASSSLAGEGVEQYF
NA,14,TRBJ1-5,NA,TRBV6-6,TGTGCCAGCAGTTTGGGGGTTGGCAATCAGCCCCAGCATTTT,CASSLGVGNQPQHF
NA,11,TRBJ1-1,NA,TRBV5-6,TGTGCCAGCACCTCTGCCTTGTTGGCTTTCTTT,CASTSALLAFF